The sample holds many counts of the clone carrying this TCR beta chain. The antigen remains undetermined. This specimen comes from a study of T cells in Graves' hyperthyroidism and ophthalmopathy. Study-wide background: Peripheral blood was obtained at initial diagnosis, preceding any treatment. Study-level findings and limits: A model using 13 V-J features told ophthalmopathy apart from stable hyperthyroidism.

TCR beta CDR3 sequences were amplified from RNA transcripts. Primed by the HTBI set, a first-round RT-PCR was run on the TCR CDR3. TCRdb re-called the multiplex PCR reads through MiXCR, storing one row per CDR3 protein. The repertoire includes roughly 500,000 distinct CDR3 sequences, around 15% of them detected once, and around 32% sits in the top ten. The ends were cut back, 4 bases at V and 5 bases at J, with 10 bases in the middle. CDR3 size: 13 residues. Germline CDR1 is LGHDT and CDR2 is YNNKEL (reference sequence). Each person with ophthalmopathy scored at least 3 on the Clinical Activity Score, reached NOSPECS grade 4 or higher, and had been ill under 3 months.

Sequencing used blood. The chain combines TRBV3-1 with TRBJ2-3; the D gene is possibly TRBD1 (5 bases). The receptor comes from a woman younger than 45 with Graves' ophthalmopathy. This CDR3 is CASSLARGDTQYF. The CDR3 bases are TGTGCCAGCAGCCTCGCAAGGGGAGATACGCAGTATTTT.